The subject of this entry is one T cell receptor beta chain. Antigen unknown. This specimen comes from a study of high-grade serous ovarian cancer treatment subgroups. Study-level background: Mean per sample: around 13,000 reads, around 7,100 unique TCR beta rearrangements.

Findings and limits, study-wide: Tumors within one patient showed repertoire similarity of 0.11 to 0.79.

Profiling relied on immunoSEQ multiplex PCR, and the TCRdb table lists in-frame clones only, not all of them. Among thousands of clones, less than 70% were seen once, and the ten largest hold 5.9%. The tumor samples were collected prior to definitive surgery or chemotherapy. The germline V and J ends were trimmed by 0 bases and 0 bases, with 12 bases remaining between them. The germline V gene encodes CDR1 MNHNY and CDR2 SVGAGI (reference sequence). This CDR3 comprises 16 residues. The receptor's source is a human donor with high-grade serous ovarian cancer. The V gene is TRBV6-6, the J gene TRBJ2-7; tentatively, D is TRBD2 (5 bases). The sequenced material came from tumor tissue. CDR3 sequence reads: CASSYSGERPSYEQYF. CDR3 coding DNA: TGTGCCAGCAGTTACTCTGGGGAGAGGCCCTCCTACGAGCAGTACTTC.